This T cell receptor (beta chain) was obtained from a study of T cells in Graves' hyperthyroidism and ophthalmopathy. When ophthalmopathy did not progress within 18 months, Graves' hyperthyroidism was considered stable. Diagnoses were made from clinical symptoms, serum measures (thyroxine and TRAb), thyroid ultrasound and orbital computed tomography. This CDR3 region has 14 residues. V lost 3 bases and J 0 bases, leaving 8 bases between the germline ends. The germline gives CDR1 MNHEY, CDR2 SVGAGI. What was amplified from RNA transcripts were TCR beta CDR3 regions. A first-round RT-PCR of the TCR CDR3 used the HTBI primer set. In TCRdb, the multiplex PCR reads were re-called with MiXCR into one record per CDR3 protein. Here the sample spans about 690,000 distinct CDR3 sequences, 17% being singletons. This clonotype was recorded many times.

The sample taken for sequencing was blood. V is TRBV6-5 and J is TRBJ1-2, with no clear D. This receptor was identified in a man aged 50-60 years with Graves' hyperthyroidism. The CDR3, as DNA: TGTGCCAGCAGTTATACCCCGTCTAACTATGGCTACACCTTC. Protein product: CASSYTPSNYGYTF.